This passage covers 22 T cell receptor beta chains from one sample sequenced in a study of blood T cell repertoires in COVID-19. Profiling relied on immunoSEQ multiplex PCR, and the TCRdb table lists in-frame clones only, not all of them. The table lists under 9,000 clones, 86% of them singletons. The sample comprised peripheral blood. Receptor source: a human donor with active COVID-19. The donor label of this sample is uncertain.

The J gene is TRBJ2-1, the V gene TRBV11-2; 8 bases match TRBD1. Germline CDR1 and CDR2: SGHAT and FQNNGV. The J segment lost 1 base and the V segment lost 1 base, leaving 9 bases of the junction unmatched. The length of the CDR3 is 18 residues. The CDR3 bases are TGTGCCAGCAGCTTAGGGAGGAAACACAGGGGGTCCTACAATGAGCAGTTCTTC. Translating it yields CASSLGRKHRGSYNEQFF.

The chain joins TRBV29-1 to TRBJ1-1; D unresolved. This CDR3 has 10 residues. Trimming left V 5 bases short and J 4 bases short, with 5 bases between. Germline V gene data show CDR1 as SQVTM and CDR2 as ANQGSEA. The CDR3 DNA follows: TGCAGCGTTCGGGGCACTGAAGCTTTCTTT. Its translation is CSVRGTEAFF.

This CDR3 is CASSPPGATDTQYF. DNA for the CDR3: TGTGCCAGCTCACCACCAGGGGCCACAGATACGCAGTATTTT. The chain employs TRBV18 and TRBJ2-3; D is perhaps TRBD1 (5 bases). Germline loops: CDR1 KGHSH, CDR2 LQKENI. This CDR3 spans 14 amino acids. V dropped 0 bases and J dropped 2 bases, with 6 bases sitting between them.

The chain links TRBV11-2 to TRBJ2-7, with D uncertain. Between the trimmed V and J ends, which lost 2 bases and 3 bases, there was a span of 2 bases. Germline V gene data show CDR1 as SGHAT and CDR2 as FQNNGV. The CDR3 contains 11 residues. This CDR3 reads CASSLYYEQYF. As DNA, the CDR3 is TGTGCCAGCAGCTTATACTACGAGCAGTACTTC.

The V call is TRBV6-5, the J call TRBJ1-6; tentatively, D is TRBD1 (5 bases). Germline assignment: CDR1 MNHEY and CDR2 SVGAGI. The CDR3 has 13 amino acids. Trimming shortened V by 6 bases and J by 8 bases, and 11 bases separated the two germline ends. The CDR3 nucleotides are TGTGCCAGCAGGGGCCCGACAGATTCACCCCTCCACTTT. Protein sequence: CASRGPTDSPLHF.

The chain combines TRBV10-1 with TRBJ2-3; D might be TRBD1 (6 bases). Trimming removed 3 bases from V and 3 bases from J, with 10 bases in between. CDR3 length: 14 residues. CDR1 and CDR2 from the germline V gene are WNHNN and SYGVQD (reference sequence). The CDR3 sequence: CASSEYRVTDTQYF. CDR3 nucleotides: TGCGCCAGCAGTGAATACAGGGTGACAGATACGCAGTATTTT.

The V and J genes are TRBV7-2 and TRBJ2-1; D is perhaps TRBD2 (6 bases). Deletions cut 5 bases from V and 4 bases from J, with 12 bases between. Germline values: CDR1 SGHTA, CDR2 FQGNSA. The CDR3 runs 14 residues. The CDR3 DNA reads TGTGCCAGCAGCGGCGGGCTAGCGTACAATGAGCAGTTCTTC. This encodes CASSGGLAYNEQFF.

J is TRBJ2-7 and V is TRBV11-2, with 10 positions matching TRBD2. Germline V gene data show CDR1 as SGHAT and CDR2 as FQNNGV. V lost 1 base to trimming and J lost 3 bases; unmatched junction nucleotides: 3. This CDR3 is built from 15 residues. This CDR3 reads CASSLVPSGGYEQYF. Here the CDR3 DNA reads TGTGCCAGCAGCTTAGTACCTAGCGGGGGCTACGAGCAGTACTTC.

This chain joins TRBV5-4 and TRBJ1-2; TRBD1 aligns across 9 bases. CDR3 length equals 15 residues. Germline V gene sequence: CDR1 SGHNT, CDR2 YYREEE (reference sequence). The V and J ends lost 1 base and 5 bases, in that order; junction bases with no gene match: 6. The CDR3 spells CASSLRDRERYGYTF. Here the CDR3 DNA reads TGTGCCAGCAGCTTGAGGGACAGGGAAAGGTATGGCTACACCTTC. Looking up the rest from reference TRBV5-4 and TRBJ1-2 gives the full variable domain: ETGVTQSPTHLIKTRGQQVTLRCSSQSGHNTVSWYQQALGQGPQFIFQYYREEENGRGNFPPRFSGLQFPNYSSELNVNALELDDSALYLCASSLRDRERYGYTFGSGTRLTVV.

The chain has TRBV5-6 and TRBJ1-6, with 10 bases fitting TRBD1. The junction had 8 bases not matched to a gene; V was cut back by 6 bases and J by 14 bases. This CDR3 has 13 amino acids. CDR1 and CDR2 from the germline V gene are SGHDT and YYEEEE. The CDR3 loop reads CASTLRGQGSLHF. The CDR3 DNA follows: TGTGCCAGCACCCTGCGGGGACAGGGGTCCCTCCACTTT.

The chain carries TRBV18 and TRBJ2-1, with 7 nucleotides matching TRBD2. Germline CDR1 and CDR2: KGHSH and LQKENI. V trimming: 5 bases; J trimming: 9 bases; junction bases outside the gene matches: 10. The CDR3 consists of 14 residues. The CDR3 bases are TGTGCCAGCTCAAAAACTAGCGCCGTGGGTGAGCAGTTCTTC. Its translation is CASSKTSAVGEQFF.

This clone has more than one count but fewer than ten. The chain has TRBV7-9 and TRBJ1-5; the D gene is possibly TRBD1 (6 bases). The CDR3 loop spans 13 amino acids. Trimming took off 3 bases at V and 6 bases at J, with 9 bases between the two ends. CDR1 SEHNR and CDR2 FQNEAQ come from the germline V gene (reference sequence). In DNA form, the CDR3 reads TGTGCCAGCAGCTTCTCCAGGGGTCAGCCCCAGCATTTT. This gives the protein CASSFSRGQPQHF.

The V call is TRBV4-1, the J call TRBJ1-2; the D gene is possibly TRBD1 (5 bases). CDR3 length equals 15 residues. V was pared by 0 bases and J by 5 bases, with 13 bases between. Germline CDR1 MGHRA, CDR2 YSYEKL. The CDR3 region is CASSQDGRAWYGYTF. As DNA, the CDR3 is TGCGCCAGCAGCCAAGATGGCAGGGCGTGGTATGGCTACACCTTC.

V gene TRBV12-3 or TRBV12-4 combines with J gene TRBJ1-2; D perhaps matches TRBD1 (6 bases). The CDR3 is 13 amino acids. Trimming left V 1 base short and J 14 bases short, with 17 bases between. CDR3 DNA: TGTGCCAGCAGTTTAGGAGGGGGAAAGGGCAAGACCTTC. Its translation: CASSLGGGKGKTF.

The V gene is TRBV4-1, the J gene TRBJ2-2; 8 nucleotides line up with TRBD2. Germline V lookup: CDR1 MGHRA, CDR2 YSYEKL. CDR3 length equals 17 residues. With V trimmed by 1 base and J by 4 bases, 8 bases remained unmatched. CDR3 sequence: CASSQGFSGTLTGELFF. CDR3 sequence (DNA): TGCGCCAGCAGCCAAGGTTTTAGCGGGACCCTCACCGGGGAGCTGTTTTTT.

The V call is TRBV5-1, the J call TRBJ1-1; D unclear. Germline loops: CDR1 SGHRS, CDR2 YFSETQ. Deletions cut 0 bases from V and 4 bases from J, with 7 bases between. This CDR3 spans 13 amino acids. CDR3 coding DNA: TGCGCCAGCAGCTTGGCGGGGAGCACTGAAGCTTTCTTT. Translating it yields CASSLAGSTEAFF.

This sequence joins TRBV5-1 and TRBJ1-5; D perhaps matches TRBD1 (6 bases). This CDR3 has 14 amino acids. Deletions cut 4 bases from V and 2 bases from J, with 10 bases between. CDR1 SGHRS and CDR2 YFSETQ come from the germline V gene. The CDR3 spells CASSEQGGNQPQHF. CDR3 DNA: TGCGCCAGCAGCGAACAGGGAGGCAATCAGCCCCAGCATTTT.

The chain recombines TRBV3-1 (or the pseudogene TRBV3-2) with TRBJ1-2; tentatively, D is TRBD1 (5 bases). CDR1 is LGHDT, CDR2 YNNKEL, per germline (reference sequence). The CDR3 totals 15 residues. V lost 3 bases, J lost 2 bases, and 13 bases lay in between. The chain's CDR3 is CASSHLGRVNYGYTF. CDR3 nucleotides: TGTGCCAGCAGCCATCTAGGCAGGGTCAACTATGGCTACACCTTC.

This clone was observed a few times. The V call is TRBV30, the J call TRBJ2-1; tentative D call: TRBD2 (5 bases). This CDR3 spans 12 amino acids. In germline, CDR1 is GTSNPN, CDR2 SVGIG (reference sequence). Between the trimmed V and J ends, which lost 2 bases and 12 bases, there was a span of 14 bases. CDR3 protein: CAWSPASLGQFF. The CDR3 coding sequence is TGTGCCTGGAGTCCGGCTAGCCTGGGGCAGTTCTTC.

DNA of the CDR3: TGTGCCAGCAGTTACAGGCAGGGGGTCTCCATATATTTT. Encoded protein: CASSYRQGVSIYF. The V and J genes are TRBV6-5 and TRBJ1-3; TRBD1 agrees at 7 bases. The junction had 6 bases not matched to a gene; V was cut back by 2 bases and J by 11 bases. Germline V lookup: CDR1 MNHEY, CDR2 SVGAGI. The CDR3 is 13 amino acids.

This clone was picked up one time. The chain combines TRBV6-1 with TRBJ1-5; D call uncertain. Trimming removed 1 base at V and 4 bases at J, with 5 bases between. This CDR3 region has 13 residues. Germline assignment: CDR1 MNHNS and CDR2 SASEGT. The CDR3 bases are TGTGCCAGCAGTGAAGACAGAAATCAGCCCCAGCATTTT. Protein sequence: CASSEDRNQPQHF.

This rearrangement joins TRBV5-6 to TRBJ2-2, with TRBD1 matching 7 bases. The CDR3 runs 14 residues. Germline V gene data show CDR1 as SGHDT and CDR2 as YYEEEE. The junction had 4 bases not matched to a gene; V was cut back by 2 bases and J by 6 bases. CDR3 sequence reads: CASSFPGQPGELFF. The CDR3 DNA sequence: TGTGCCAGCAGCTTCCCGGGACAGCCCGGGGAGCTGTTTTTT.